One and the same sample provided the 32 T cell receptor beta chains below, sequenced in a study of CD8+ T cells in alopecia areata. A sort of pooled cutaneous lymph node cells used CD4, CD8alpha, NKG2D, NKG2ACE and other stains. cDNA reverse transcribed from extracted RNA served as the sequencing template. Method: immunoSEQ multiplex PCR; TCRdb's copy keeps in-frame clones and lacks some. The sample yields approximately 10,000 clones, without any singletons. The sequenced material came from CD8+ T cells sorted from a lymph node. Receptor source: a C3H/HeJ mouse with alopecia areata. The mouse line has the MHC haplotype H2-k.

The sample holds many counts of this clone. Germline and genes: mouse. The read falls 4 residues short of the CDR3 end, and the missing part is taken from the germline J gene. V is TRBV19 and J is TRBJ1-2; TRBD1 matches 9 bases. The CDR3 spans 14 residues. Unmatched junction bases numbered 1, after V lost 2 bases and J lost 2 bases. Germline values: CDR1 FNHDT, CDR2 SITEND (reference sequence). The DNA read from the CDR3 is TGTGCCAGCAGTATGGGACAGGGTAACTCC. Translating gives CASSMGQGNS. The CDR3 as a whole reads CASSMGQGNSDYTF.

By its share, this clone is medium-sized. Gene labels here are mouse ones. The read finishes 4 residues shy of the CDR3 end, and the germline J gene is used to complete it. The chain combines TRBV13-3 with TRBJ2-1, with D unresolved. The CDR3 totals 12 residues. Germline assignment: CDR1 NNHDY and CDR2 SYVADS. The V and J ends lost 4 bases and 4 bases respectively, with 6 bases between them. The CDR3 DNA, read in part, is TGTGCCAGCAGTCACCAGTATGCT. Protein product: CASSHQYA. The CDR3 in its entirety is CASSHQYAEQFF.

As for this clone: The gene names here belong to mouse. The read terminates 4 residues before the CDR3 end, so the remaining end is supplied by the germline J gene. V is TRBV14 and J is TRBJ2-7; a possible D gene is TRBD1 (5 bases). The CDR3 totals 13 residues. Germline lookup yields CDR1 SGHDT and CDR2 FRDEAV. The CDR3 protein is CASSFRVRDEQYF. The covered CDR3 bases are TGTGCCAGCAGTTTCCGGGTCAGGGAT. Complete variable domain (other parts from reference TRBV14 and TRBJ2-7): EAGVTQSPRYAVLQEGQAVSFWCDPISGHDTLYWYQQPRDQGPQLLVYFRDEAVIDNSQLPSDRFSAVRPKGTNSTLKIQSAKQGDTATYLCASSFRVRDEQYFGPGTRLTVL.

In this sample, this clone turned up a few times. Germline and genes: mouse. Partial CDR3 DNA: TGTGCCAGCGGGGGACTGGGGGGAAAC. This sequence encodes CASGGLGGN. The entire CDR3 sequence reads CASGGLGGNTLYF. The chain recombines TRBV13-2 with TRBJ2-4, with TRBD2 identical over 12 bases. Read sequence stops 4 residues before the CDR3 end, and the germline J gene provides the missing end. This CDR3 spans 13 amino acids. Germline V gene lookup returns CDR1 NNHNN and CDR2 SYGAGS (reference sequence).

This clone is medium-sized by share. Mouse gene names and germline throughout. Incomplete CDR3 DNA: TGTGCCAGCGGTGATTTGACATCTTCCTATAATTCGCCC. It translates to CASGDLTSSYNSP. The entire CDR3 protein reads CASGDLTSSYNSPLYF. V gene TRBV13-2 combines with J gene TRBJ1-6, with unresolved D. Coverage ceases 3 residues before the CDR3 finishes, and the germline J gene fills in the end. TRBJ1-6 is given ORF status, its function remaining uncertain. V gave up 1 base and J gave up 0 bases, with 8 bases separating them. CDR3 length equals 16 residues. Germline V CDR1 and CDR2: NNHNN, SYGAGS (reference sequence).

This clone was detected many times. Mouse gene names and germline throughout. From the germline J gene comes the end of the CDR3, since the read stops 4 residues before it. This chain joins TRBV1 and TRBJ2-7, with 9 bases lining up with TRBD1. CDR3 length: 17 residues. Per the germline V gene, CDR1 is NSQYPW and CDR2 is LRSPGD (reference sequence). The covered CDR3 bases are TGCACCTGCAGTGCAGATCTGTACGGGACAGGGTTTTAT. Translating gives CTCSADLYGTGFY. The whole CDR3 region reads CTCSADLYGTGFYEQYF.

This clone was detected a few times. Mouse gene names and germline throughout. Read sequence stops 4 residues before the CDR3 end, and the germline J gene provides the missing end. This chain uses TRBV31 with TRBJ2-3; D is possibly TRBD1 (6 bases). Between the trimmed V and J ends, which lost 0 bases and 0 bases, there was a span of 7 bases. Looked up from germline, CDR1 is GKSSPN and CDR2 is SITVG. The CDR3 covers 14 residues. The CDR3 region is CAWSLGGSAETLYF. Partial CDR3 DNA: TGTGCCTGGAGTCTAGGGGGTAGTGCAGAA.

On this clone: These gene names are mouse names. The sequenced CDR3 bases are TGTGCCAGCAGACAGGGAAACTCC. This translates into CASRQGNS. The complete CDR3 reads CASRQGNSDYTF. The chain joins TRBV15 to TRBJ1-2, with D possibly matching TRBD1 (6 bases). The CDR3 goes on 4 residues after the read ends, and that part is filled in from the germline J gene. CDR1 and CDR2 from the germline V gene are SGHND and FRSKSL. Trimming cost V 6 bases and J 1 base, with 6 bases left between them. The CDR3 is 12 residues long.

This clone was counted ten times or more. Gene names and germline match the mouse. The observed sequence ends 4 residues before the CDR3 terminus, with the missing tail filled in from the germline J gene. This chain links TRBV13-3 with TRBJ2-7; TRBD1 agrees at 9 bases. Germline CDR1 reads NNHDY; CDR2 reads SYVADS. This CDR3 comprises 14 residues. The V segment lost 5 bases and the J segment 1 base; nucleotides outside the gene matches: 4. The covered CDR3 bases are TGTGCCAGCAGCACAGGGGGCCTTTCCTAT. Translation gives CASSTGGLSY. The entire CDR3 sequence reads CASSTGGLSYEQYF.

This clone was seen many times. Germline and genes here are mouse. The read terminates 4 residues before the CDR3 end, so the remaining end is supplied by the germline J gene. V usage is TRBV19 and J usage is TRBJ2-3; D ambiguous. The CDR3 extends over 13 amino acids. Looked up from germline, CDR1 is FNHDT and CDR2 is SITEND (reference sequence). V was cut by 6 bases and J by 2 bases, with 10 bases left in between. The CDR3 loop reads CASTSDNAETLYF. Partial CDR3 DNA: TGTGCCAGCACCTCCGACAATGCAGAA.

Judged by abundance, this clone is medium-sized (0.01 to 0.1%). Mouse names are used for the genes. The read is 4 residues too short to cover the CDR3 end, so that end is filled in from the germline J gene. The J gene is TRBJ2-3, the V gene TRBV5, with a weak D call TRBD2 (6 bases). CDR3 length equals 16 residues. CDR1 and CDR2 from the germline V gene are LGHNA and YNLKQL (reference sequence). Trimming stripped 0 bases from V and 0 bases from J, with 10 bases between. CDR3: CASSQDYGTSAETLYF. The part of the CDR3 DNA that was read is TGTGCCAGCAGCCAAGATTATGGGACTAGTGCAGAA.

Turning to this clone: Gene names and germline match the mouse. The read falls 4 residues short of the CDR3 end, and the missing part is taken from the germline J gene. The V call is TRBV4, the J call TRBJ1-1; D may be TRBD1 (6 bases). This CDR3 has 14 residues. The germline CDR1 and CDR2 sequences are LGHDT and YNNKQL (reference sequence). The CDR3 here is CASSYPGGAREVFF. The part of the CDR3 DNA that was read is TGTGCCAGCAGCTACCCTGGGGGGGCGCGA.

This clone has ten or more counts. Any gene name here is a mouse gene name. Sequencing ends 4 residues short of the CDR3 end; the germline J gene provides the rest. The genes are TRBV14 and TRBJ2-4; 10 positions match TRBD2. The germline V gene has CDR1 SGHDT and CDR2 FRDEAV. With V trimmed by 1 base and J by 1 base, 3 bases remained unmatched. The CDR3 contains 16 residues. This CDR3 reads CASSFGWGGGQNTLYF. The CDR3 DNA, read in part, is TGTGCCAGCAGTTTCGGCTGGGGGGGCGGTCAAAAC.

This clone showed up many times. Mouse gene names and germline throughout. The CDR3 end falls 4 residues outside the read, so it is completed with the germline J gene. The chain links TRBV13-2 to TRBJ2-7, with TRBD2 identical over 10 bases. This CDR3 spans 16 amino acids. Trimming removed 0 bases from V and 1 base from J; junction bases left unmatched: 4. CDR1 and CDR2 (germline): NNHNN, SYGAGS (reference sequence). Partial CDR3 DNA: TGTGCCAGCGGTGATGCAAGGACTGGGGGTTCCTAT. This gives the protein CASGDARTGGSY. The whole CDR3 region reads CASGDARTGGSYEQYF.

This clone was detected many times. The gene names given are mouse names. Incomplete CDR3 DNA: TGTGCCAGCAGTTTCGGGACAGGGGAGGGTGCT. Amino acids: CASSFGTGEGA. In full, the CDR3 is CASSFGTGEGAEQFF. The rearrangement links TRBV14 to TRBJ2-1; 10 nucleotides align to TRBD1. The read halts 4 residues ahead of the CDR3 end, with the missing end drawn from the germline J gene. Trimming removed 1 base from V and 6 bases from J; junction bases left unmatched: 4. CDR1 is SGHDT, CDR2 FRDEAV, per germline. The CDR3 is 15 amino acids.

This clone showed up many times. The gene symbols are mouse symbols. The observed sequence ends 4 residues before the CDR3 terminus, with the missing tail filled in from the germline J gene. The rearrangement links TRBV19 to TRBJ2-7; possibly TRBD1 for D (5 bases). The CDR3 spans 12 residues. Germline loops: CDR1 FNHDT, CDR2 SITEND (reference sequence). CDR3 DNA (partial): TGTGCCAGCAGTAACAGGAGGAAT. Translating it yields CASSNRRN. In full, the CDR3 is CASSNRRNEQYF.

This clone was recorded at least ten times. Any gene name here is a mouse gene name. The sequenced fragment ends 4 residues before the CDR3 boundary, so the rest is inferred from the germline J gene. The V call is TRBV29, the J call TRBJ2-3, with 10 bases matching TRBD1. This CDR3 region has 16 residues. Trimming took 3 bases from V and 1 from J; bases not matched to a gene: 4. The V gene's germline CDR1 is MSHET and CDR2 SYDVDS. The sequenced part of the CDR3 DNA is TGTGCTAGCAGTTTCGACAGGGGGCTAGGTGCAGAA. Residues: CASSFDRGLGAE. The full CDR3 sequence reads CASSFDRGLGAETLYF.

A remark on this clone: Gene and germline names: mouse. The part of the CDR3 DNA that was read is TGTGCCAGCAGTGAGCCTGGGGGGGCTAGTCAAAAC. This codes for CASSEPGGASQN. The whole CDR3 reads CASSEPGGASQNTLYF. This sequence joins TRBV13-3 and TRBJ2-4, with 10 bases fitting TRBD2. The read falls 4 residues short of the CDR3 end, and the missing part is taken from the germline J gene. J lost 0 bases, V lost 2 bases, and 3 bases had no gene match. This CDR3 has 16 amino acids. Germline V gene lookup returns CDR1 NNHDY and CDR2 SYVADS.

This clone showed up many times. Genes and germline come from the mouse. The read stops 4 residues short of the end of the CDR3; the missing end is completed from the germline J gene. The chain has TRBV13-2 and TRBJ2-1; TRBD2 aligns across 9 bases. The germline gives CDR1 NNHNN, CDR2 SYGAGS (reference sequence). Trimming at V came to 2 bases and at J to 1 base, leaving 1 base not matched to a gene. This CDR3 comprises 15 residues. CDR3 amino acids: CASGDWGGNYAEQFF. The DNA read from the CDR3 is TGTGCCAGCGGTGACTGGGGGGGGAACTATGCT.

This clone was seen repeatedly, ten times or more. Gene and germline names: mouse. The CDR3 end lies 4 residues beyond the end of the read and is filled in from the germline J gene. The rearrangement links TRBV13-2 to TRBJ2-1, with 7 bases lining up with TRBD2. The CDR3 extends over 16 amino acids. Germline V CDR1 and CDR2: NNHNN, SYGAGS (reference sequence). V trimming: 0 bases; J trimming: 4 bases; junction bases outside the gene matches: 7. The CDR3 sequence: CASGDARTGVYAEQFF. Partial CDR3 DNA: TGTGCCAGCGGTGATGCGAGAACTGGGGTGTATGCT.

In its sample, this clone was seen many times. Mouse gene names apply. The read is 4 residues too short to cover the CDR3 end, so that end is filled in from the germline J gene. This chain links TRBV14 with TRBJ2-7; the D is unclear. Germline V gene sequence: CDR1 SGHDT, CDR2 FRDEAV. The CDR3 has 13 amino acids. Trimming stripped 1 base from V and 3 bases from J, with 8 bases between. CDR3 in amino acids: CASSFSPVYEQYF. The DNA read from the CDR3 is TGTGCCAGCAGTTTCAGCCCAGTCTAT.

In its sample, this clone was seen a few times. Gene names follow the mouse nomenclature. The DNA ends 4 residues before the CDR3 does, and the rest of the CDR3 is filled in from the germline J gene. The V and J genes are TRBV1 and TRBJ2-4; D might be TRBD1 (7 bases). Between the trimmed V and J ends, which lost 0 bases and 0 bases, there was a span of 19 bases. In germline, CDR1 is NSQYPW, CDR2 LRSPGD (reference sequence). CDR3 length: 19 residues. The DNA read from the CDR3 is TGCACCTGCAGTGCAGATAGGGGGCTGGGCCAAACTAGTCAAAAC. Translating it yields CTCSADRGLGQTSQN. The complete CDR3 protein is CTCSADRGLGQTSQNTLYF.

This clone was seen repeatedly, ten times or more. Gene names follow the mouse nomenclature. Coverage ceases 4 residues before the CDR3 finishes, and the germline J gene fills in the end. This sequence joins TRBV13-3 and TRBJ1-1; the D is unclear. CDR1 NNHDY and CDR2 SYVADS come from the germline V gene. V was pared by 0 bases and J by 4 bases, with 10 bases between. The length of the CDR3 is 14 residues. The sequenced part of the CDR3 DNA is TGTGCCAGCAGTGATGCAGTGGGGATCACA. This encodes CASSDAVGIT. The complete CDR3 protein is CASSDAVGITEVFF.

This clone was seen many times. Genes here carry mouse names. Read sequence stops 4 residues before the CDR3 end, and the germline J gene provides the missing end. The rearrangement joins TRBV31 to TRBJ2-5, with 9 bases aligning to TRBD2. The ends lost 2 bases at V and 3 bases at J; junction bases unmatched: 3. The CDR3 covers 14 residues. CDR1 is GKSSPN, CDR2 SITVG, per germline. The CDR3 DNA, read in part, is TGTGCCTGGAGTGATGACTGGGGGCAAGAC. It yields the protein CAWSDDWGQD. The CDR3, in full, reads CAWSDDWGQDTQYF.

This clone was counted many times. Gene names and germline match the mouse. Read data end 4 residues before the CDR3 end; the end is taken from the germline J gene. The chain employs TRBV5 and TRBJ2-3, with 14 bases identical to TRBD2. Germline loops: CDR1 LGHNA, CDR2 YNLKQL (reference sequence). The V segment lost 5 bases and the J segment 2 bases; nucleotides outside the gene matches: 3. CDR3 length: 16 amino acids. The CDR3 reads CASSRDWGGYAETLYF. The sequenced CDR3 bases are TGTGCCAGCAGCAGGGACTGGGGGGGCTATGCAGAA.

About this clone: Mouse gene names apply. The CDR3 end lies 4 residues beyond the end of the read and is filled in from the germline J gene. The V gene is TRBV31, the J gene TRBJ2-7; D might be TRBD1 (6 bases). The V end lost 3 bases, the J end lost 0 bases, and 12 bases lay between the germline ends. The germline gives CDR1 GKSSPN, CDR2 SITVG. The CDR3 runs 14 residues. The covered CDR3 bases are TGTGCCTGGAGCCGGCAGGGGAGCTCCTAT. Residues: CAWSRQGSSY. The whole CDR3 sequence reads CAWSRQGSSYEQYF.

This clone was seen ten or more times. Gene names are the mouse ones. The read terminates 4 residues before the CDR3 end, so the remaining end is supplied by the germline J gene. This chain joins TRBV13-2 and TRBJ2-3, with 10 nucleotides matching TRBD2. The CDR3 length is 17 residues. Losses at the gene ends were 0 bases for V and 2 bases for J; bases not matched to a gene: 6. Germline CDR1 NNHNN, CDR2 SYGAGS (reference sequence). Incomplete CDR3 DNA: TGTGCCAGCGGTGATGCCTGGGGGGGCGCTTATGCAGAA. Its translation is CASGDAWGGAYAE. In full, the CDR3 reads CASGDAWGGAYAETLYF.

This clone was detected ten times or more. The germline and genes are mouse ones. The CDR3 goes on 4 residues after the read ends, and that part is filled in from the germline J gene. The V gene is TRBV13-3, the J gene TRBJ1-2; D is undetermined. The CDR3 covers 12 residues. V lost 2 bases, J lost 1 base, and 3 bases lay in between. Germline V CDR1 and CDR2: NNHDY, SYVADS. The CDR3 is CASSDINSDYTF. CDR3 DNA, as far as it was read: TGTGCCAGCAGTGACATAAACTCC.

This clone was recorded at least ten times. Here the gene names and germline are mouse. CDR3 DNA, as far as it was read: TGTGCCAGCTCTCTCGAGCCTGGGGGCCCCTATGCT. Encoded protein: CASSLEPGGPYA. The full CDR3 reads CASSLEPGGPYAEQFF. The chain couples TRBV12-1 to TRBJ2-1, with D perhaps matching TRBD2 (7 bases). The CDR3 is cut off 4 residues early in the read; its end comes from the germline J gene. CDR1 and CDR2 from the germline V gene are SGHSN and HYEKVE. The CDR3 spans 16 residues. Trimming took off 0 bases at V and 3 bases at J, with 14 bases between the two ends.

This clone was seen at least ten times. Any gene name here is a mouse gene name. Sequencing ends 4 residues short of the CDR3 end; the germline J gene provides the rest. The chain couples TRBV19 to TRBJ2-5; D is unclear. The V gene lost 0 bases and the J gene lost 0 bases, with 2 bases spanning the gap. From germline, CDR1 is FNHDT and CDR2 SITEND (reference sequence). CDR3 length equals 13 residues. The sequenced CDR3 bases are TGTGCCAGCAGTATAGTTAACCAAGAC. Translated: CASSIVNQD. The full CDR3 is CASSIVNQDTQYF.

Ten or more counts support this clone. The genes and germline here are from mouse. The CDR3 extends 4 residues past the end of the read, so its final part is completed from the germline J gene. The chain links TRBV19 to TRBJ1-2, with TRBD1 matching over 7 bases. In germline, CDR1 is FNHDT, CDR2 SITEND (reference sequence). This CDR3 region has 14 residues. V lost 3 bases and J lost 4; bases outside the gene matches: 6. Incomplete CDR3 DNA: TGTGCCAGCAGTACCCTCCGGGACAGCTCC. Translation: CASSTLRDSS. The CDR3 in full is CASSTLRDSSDYTF. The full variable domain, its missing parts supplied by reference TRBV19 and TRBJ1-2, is GGIITQTPKFLIGQEGQKLTLKCQQNFNHDTMYWYRQDSGKGLRLIYYSITENDLQKGDLSEGYDASREKKSSFSLTVTSAQKNEMAVFLCASSTLRDSSDYTFGSGTRLLVI.

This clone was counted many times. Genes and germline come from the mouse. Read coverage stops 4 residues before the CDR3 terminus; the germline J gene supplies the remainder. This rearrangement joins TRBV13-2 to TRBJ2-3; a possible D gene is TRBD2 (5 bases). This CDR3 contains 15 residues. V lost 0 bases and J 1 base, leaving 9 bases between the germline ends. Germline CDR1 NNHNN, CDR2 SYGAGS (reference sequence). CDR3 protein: CASGDVLGGAETLYF. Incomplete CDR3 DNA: TGTGCCAGCGGTGATGTCCTGGGAGGTGCAGAA.